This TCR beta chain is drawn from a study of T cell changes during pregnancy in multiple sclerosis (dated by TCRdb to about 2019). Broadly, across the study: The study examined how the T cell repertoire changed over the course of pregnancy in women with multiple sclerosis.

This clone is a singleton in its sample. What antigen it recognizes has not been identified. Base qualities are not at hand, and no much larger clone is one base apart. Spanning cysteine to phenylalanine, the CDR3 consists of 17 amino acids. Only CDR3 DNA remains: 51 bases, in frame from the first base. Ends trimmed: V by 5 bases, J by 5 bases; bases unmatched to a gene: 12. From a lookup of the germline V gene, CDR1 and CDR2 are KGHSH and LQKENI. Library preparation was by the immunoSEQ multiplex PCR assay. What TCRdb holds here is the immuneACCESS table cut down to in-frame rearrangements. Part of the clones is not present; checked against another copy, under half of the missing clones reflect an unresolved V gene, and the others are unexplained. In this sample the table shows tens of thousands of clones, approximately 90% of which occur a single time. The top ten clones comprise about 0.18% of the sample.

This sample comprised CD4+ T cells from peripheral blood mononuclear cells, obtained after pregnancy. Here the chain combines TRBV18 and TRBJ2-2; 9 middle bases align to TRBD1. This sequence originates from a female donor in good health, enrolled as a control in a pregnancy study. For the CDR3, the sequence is CASSSKPGQGYTGELFF. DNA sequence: TGTGCCAGCTCATCCAAACCGGGACAGGGATATACCGGGGAGCTGTTTTTT. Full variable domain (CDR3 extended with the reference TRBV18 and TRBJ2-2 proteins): NAGVMQNPRHLVRRRGQEARLRCSPMKGHSHVYWYRQLPEEGLKFMVYLQKENIIDESGMPKERFSAEFPKEGPSILRIQQVVRGDSAAYFCASSSKPGQGYTGELFFGEGSRLTVL.